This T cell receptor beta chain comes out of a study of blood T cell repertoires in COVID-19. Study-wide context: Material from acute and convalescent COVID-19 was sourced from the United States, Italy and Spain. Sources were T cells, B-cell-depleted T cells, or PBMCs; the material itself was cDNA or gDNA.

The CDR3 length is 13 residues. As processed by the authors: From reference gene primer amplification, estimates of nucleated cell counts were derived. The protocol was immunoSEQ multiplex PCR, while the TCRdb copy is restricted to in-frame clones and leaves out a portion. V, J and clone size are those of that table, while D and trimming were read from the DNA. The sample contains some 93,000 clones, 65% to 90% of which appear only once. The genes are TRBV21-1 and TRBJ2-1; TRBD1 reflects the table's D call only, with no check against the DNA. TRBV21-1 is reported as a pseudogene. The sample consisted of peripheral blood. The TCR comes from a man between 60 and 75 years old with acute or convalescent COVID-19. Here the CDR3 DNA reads TGTGCCAGCAGCGGGACAGGGGGACACGAGCAGTTCTTC. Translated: CASSGTGGHEQFF.